Shown below are 15 T cell receptor beta chains from a single sample sequenced in a study of blood T cell repertoires in COVID-19. Method: immunoSEQ multiplex PCR; TCRdb's copy keeps in-frame clones and lacks some. The table has approximately 65,000 clones, around two thirds seen once. Sequenced: PBMCs or T cells enriched from blood (not recorded which). Receptor source: a woman aged 55 to 70 who had been exposed to COVID-19.

The chain carries TRBV28 and TRBJ2-7, with 14 bases aligning to TRBD2. The junction had 5 bases not matched to a gene; V was cut back by 3 bases and J by 10 bases. The CDR3 runs 14 residues. Germline loops: CDR1 MDHEN, CDR2 SYDVKM. CDR3 in DNA: TGTGCCAGCAGTTTGGGACTAGCGGGAGTGATTCAGTACTTC. This sequence encodes CASSLGLAGVIQYF.

This chain links TRBV7-8 with TRBJ2-3; D might be TRBD2 (6 bases). Germline loops: CDR1 SGHVS, CDR2 FQNEAQ. Trimming stripped 5 bases from V and 4 bases from J, with 19 bases between. The CDR3 runs 16 residues. The CDR3: CASSAGTGWVADTQYF. DNA of the CDR3: TGTGCCAGCAGCGCGGGAACAGGATGGGTGGCAGATACGCAGTATTTT. Using reference TRBV7-8 and TRBJ2-3 for the parts outside the CDR3, the full variable domain is GAGVSQSPRYKVAKRGQDVALRCDPISGHVSLFWYQQALGQGPEFLTYFQNEAQLDKSGLPSDRFFAERPEGSVSTLKIQRTQQEDSAVYLCASSAGTGWVADTQYFGPGTRLTVL.

The chain joins TRBV2 to TRBJ1-6, with 8 positions matching TRBD1. The CDR3 spans 17 residues. The V and J ends lost 7 bases and 6 bases, in that order; junction bases with no gene match: 14. Germline V gives CDR1 SNHLY, CDR2 FYNNEI. The CDR3 sequence is CASMGDRLSLGNSPLHF. In nucleotides, the CDR3 is TGTGCCAGCATGGGGGACAGGCTGAGTCTTGGTAATTCACCCCTCCACTTT. Supplemented by reference TRBV2 and TRBJ1-6, the full variable domain reads EPEVTQTPSHQVTQMGQEVILRCVPISNHLYFYWYRQILGQKVEFLVSFYNNEISEKSEIFDDQFSVERPDGSNFTLKIRSTKLEDSAMYFCASMGDRLSLGNSPLHFGNGTRLTVT.

This clone was counted a few times. V is TRBV11-2 and J is TRBJ2-7; the match to TRBD2 covers 8 bases. With 5 bases clipped from V and 1 base from J, the junction kept 7 bases outside the gene matches. The CDR3 is 15 residues long. From germline, CDR1 is SGHAT and CDR2 FQNNGV. The CDR3 bases are TGTGCCAGCAGCGAGGGCGGGGGGAGGTCCTACGAGCAGTACTTC. Its protein product is CASSEGGGRSYEQYF.

V gene TRBV9 combines with J gene TRBJ1-5; TRBD1 matches at 7 bases. With V trimmed by 3 bases and J by 7 bases, 1 base remained unmatched. Germline CDR1 and CDR2: SGDLS and YYNGEE. The CDR3 consists of 12 residues. CDR3: CASSGGGQPQHF. CDR3 nucleotide sequence: TGTGCCAGCAGCGGAGGGGGCCAGCCCCAGCATTTT.

The gene calls are TRBV5-6 and TRBJ2-7; D perhaps matches TRBD1 (6 bases). Germline assignment: CDR1 SGHDT and CDR2 YYEEEE. Trimming left V 4 bases short and J 5 bases short, with 22 bases between. The CDR3 runs 16 residues. The CDR3 spells CASSDNRELGAHEQYF. In DNA, the CDR3 is TGTGCCAGCAGCGACAACAGGGAGCTGGGGGCCCACGAGCAGTACTTC.

The sample holds one count of this clone. The gene calls are TRBV5-1 and TRBJ2-1, with 12 bases identical to TRBD2. The trim removed 1 base at V and 4 bases at J, leaving 6 bases unmatched. The CDR3 is 17 amino acids. Germline CDR1 reads SGHRS; CDR2 reads YFSETQ. For the CDR3, the DNA is TGCGCCAGCAGCTTGACTAGCGGGGGGACCTTATACAATGAGCAGTTCTTC. This codes for CASSLTSGGTLYNEQFF.

This clone has a handful of counts. The rearrangement links TRBV5-8 to TRBJ1-2; D not certain. There are 16 residues in the CDR3. The germline CDR1 and CDR2 sequences are SGHTS and YDEGEE. Trimming removed 6 bases from V and 3 bases from J, with 21 bases in between. CDR3 in amino acids: CASTLTEGFRHYGYTF. The CDR3 DNA sequence: TGTGCCAGCACCCTGACTGAGGGCTTTAGGCACTATGGCTACACCTTC.

CDR3 in DNA: TGCGCCAGCAGTGAACCCCTGCTAGCGGGAGGCTACGAGCAGTACTTC. Translated: CASSEPLLAGGYEQYF. V gene TRBV10-2 combines with J gene TRBJ2-7; 11 nucleotides agree with TRBD2. The J segment lost 3 bases and the V segment lost 3 bases, leaving 7 bases of the junction unmatched. The CDR3 spans 16 residues. Germline CDR1 WSHSY, CDR2 SAAADI.

This clone appeared a few times. The genes are TRBV3-1 (or the pseudogene TRBV3-2) and TRBJ2-5, with 8 bases identical to TRBD2. The CDR3 covers 16 residues. Germline values: CDR1 LGHDT, CDR2 YNNKEL (reference sequence). The J segment lost 5 bases and the V segment lost 2 bases, leaving 10 bases of the junction unmatched. As DNA, the CDR3 is TGTGCCAGCAGCCAAAAAACCGGGACTAGGGGGGAGACCCAGTACTTC. This sequence encodes CASSQKTGTRGETQYF.

V gene TRBV27 combines with J gene TRBJ1-1; TRBD1 agrees at 8 bases. The CDR3 has 14 amino acids. The germline gives CDR1 MNHEY, CDR2 SMNVEV (reference sequence). After removal of 6 bases from V and 4 bases from J, the junction contained 7 bases not matched to a gene. The CDR3 here is CASRSQGAVTEAFF. CDR3 DNA sequence: TGTGCCAGCAGGTCGCAGGGGGCGGTCACTGAAGCTTTCTTT.

The chain recombines TRBV15 with TRBJ1-2, with D perhaps TRBD1 (5 bases). Trimming shortened V by 3 bases and J by 4 bases, and 9 bases separated the two germline ends. The CDR3 contains 13 residues. Germline CDR1 and CDR2: LNHNV and YYDKDF (reference sequence). CDR3 protein: CATSSRQTYGYTF. CDR3 DNA: TGTGCCACCAGCAGTAGACAGACCTATGGCTACACCTTC.

This CDR3 reads CASSRQMNTEAFF. The CDR3 DNA is TGTGCCAGCAGCAGACAAATGAACACTGAAGCTTTCTTT. The rearrangement joins TRBV9 to TRBJ1-1; D unresolved. V lost 4 bases, J lost 0 bases, and 7 bases lay in between. Germline V gene lookup returns CDR1 SGDLS and CDR2 YYNGEE. CDR3 length: 13 amino acids.

The chain carries TRBV28 and TRBJ1-2; TRBD1 matches at 7 bases. With 4 bases clipped from V and 6 bases from J, the junction kept 8 bases outside the gene matches. Germline V gene lookup returns CDR1 MDHEN and CDR2 SYDVKM. The CDR3 covers 14 residues. CDR3 region: CASSSQGFRNGYTF. DNA for the CDR3: TGTGCCAGCAGTTCACAGGGGTTTCGGAATGGCTACACCTTC.

The chain couples TRBV18 to TRBJ2-1, with TRBD1 matching over 9 bases. This CDR3 has 16 residues. V lost 4 bases to trimming and J lost 1 base; unmatched junction nucleotides: 5. Germline V lookup: CDR1 KGHSH, CDR2 LQKENI. The CDR3 sequence: CASSRSGTGSYNEQFF. In DNA form, the CDR3 reads TGTGCCAGCTCACGATCCGGGACAGGGTCCTACAATGAGCAGTTCTTC.